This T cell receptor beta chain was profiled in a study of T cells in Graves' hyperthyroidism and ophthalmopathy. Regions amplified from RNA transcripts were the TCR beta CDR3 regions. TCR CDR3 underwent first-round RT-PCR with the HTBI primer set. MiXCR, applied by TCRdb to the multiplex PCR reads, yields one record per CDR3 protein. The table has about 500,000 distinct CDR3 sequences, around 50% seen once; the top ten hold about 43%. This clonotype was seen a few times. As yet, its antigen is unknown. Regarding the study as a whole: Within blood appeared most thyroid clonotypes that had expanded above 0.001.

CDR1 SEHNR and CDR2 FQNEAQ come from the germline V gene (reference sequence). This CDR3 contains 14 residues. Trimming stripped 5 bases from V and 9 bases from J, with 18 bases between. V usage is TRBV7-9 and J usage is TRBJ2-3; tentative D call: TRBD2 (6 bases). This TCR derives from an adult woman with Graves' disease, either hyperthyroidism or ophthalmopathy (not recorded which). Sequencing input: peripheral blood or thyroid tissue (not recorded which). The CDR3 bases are TGTGCCAGCAGCGAGACTGTTACGAGCGGGACGCAGTATTTT. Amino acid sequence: CASSETVTSGTQYF.